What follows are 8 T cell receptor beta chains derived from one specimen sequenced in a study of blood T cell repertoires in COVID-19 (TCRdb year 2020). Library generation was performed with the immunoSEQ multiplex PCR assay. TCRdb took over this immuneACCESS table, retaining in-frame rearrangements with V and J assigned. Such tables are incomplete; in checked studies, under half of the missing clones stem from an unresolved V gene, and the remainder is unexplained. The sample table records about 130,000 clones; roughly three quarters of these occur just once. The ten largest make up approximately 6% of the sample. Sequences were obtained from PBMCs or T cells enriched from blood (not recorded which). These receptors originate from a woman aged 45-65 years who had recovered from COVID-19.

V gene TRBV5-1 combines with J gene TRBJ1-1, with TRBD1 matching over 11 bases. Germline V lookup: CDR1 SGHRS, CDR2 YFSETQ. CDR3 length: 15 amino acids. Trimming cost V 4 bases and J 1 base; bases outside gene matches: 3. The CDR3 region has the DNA TGCGCCAGCAGCCGGGGGACAGGGGGGAACACTGAAGCTTTCTTT. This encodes CASSRGTGGNTEAFF. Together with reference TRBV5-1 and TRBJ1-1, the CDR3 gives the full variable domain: KAGVTQTPRYLIKTRGQQVTLSCSPISGHRSVSWYQQTPGQGLQFLFEYFSETQRNKGNFPGRFSGRQFSNSRSEMNVSTLELGDSALYLCASSRGTGGNTEAFFGQGTRLTVV.

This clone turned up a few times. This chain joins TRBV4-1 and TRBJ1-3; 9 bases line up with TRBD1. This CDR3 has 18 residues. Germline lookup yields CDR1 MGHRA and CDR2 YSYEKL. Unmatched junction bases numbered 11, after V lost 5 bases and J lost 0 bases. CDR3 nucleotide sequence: TGCGCCAGCAGCATCGGGACAGGGAAAGGAAACTCTGGAAACACCATATATTTT. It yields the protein CASSIGTGKGNSGNTIYF.

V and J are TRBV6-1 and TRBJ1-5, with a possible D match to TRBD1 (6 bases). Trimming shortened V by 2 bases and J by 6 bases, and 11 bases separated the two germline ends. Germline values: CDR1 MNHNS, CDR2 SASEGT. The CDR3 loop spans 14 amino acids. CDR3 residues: CASSESTGPQPQHF. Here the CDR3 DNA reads TGTGCCAGCAGTGAAAGTACAGGGCCTCAGCCCCAGCATTTT.

The CDR3 DNA is TGTGCCAGCAGCCCTGACAGGGGCCTTCAGTATTTT. It is translated as CASSPDRGLQYF. The chain has TRBV11-2 and TRBJ2-3; 8 bases match TRBD1. The CDR3 loop spans 12 amino acids. Germline values: CDR1 SGHAT, CDR2 FQNNGV. Trimming took 5 bases from V and 12 from J; bases not matched to a gene: 7. Combining the CDR3 with reference TRBV11-2 and TRBJ2-3 gives the whole variable domain EAGVAQSPRYKIIEKRQSVAFWCNPISGHATLYWYQQILGQGPKLLIQFQNNGVVDDSQLPKDRFSAERLKGVDSTLKIQPAKLEDSAVYLCASSPDRGLQYFGPGTRLTVL.

The DNA of the CDR3 is TGTGCCAGCAGCTTACGGGCACGCGGGGGTTCCTACAATGAGCAGTTCTTC. This sequence encodes CASSLRARGGSYNEQFF. The chain has TRBV11-2 and TRBJ2-1; TRBD2 agrees at 7 bases. Germline V gene sequence: CDR1 SGHAT, CDR2 FQNNGV. The ends lost 2 bases at V and 1 base at J; junction bases unmatched: 8. This CDR3 spans 17 amino acids. Using reference TRBV11-2 and TRBJ2-1 for the parts outside the CDR3, the full variable domain is EAGVAQSPRYKIIEKRQSVAFWCNPISGHATLYWYQQILGQGPKLLIQFQNNGVVDDSQLPKDRFSAERLKGVDSTLKIQPAKLEDSAVYLCASSLRARGGSYNEQFFGPGTRLTVL.

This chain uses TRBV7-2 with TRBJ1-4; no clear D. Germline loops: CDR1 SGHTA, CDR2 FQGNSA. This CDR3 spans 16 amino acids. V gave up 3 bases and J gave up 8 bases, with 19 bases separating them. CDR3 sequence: CASSFIHGVWQEKLFF. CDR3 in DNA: TGTGCCAGCAGCTTCATCCACGGGGTGTGGCAAGAAAAACTGTTTTTT.

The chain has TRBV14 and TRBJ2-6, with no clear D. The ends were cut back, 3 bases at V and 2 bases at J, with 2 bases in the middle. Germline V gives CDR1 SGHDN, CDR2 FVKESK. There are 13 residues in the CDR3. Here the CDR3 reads CASSHTGANVLTF. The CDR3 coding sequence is TGTGCCAGCAGCCATACTGGGGCCAACGTCCTGACTTTC.

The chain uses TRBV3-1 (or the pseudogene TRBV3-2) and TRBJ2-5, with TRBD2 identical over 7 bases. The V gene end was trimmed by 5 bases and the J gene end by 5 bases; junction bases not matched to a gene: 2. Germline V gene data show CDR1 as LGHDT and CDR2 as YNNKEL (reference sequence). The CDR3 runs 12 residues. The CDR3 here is CASSNSGETQYF. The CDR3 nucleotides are TGTGCCAGCAGCAATAGCGGGGAGACCCAGTACTTC.